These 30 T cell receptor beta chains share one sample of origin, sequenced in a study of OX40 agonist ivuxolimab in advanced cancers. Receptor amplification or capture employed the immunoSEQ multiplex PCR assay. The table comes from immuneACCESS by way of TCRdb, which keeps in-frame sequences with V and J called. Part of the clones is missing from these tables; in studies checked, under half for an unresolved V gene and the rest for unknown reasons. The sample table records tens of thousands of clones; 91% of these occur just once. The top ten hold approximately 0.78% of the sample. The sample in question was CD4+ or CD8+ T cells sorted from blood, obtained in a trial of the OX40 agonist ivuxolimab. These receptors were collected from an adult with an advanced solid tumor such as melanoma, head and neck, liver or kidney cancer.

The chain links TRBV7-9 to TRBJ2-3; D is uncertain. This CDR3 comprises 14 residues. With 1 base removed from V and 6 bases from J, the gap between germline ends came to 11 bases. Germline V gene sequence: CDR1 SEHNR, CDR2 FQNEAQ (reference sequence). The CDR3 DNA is TGTGCCAGCAGCTTAGGGTCCAGGAGCGATACGCAGTATTTT. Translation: CASSLGSRSDTQYF.

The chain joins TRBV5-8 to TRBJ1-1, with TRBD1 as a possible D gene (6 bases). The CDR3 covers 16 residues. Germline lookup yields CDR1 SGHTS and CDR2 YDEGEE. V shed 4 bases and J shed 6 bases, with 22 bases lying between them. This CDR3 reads CASSLNSGGWDSEAFF. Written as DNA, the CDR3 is TGTGCCAGCAGCCTAAATTCGGGGGGCTGGGACTCTGAAGCTTTCTTT.

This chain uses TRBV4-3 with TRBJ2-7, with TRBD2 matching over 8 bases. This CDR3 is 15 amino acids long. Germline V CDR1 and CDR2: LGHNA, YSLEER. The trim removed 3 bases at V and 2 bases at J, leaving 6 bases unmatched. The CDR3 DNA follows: TGCGCCAGCAGCCAGATAGCGGGACAAACCTACGAGCAGTACTTC. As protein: CASSQIAGQTYEQYF.

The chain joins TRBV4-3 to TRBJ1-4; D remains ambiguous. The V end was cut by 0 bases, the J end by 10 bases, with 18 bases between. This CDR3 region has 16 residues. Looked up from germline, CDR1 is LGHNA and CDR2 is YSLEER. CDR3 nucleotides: TGCGCCAGCAGCCAAGATATTACACCGGATTGGCGAAAACTGTTTTTT. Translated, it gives CASSQDITPDWRKLFF.

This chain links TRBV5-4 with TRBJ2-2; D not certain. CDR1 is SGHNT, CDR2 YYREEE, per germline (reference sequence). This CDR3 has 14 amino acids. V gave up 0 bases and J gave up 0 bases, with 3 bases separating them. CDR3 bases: TGTGCCAGCAGCTTGGTATCGAACACCGGGGAGCTGTTTTTT. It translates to CASSLVSNTGELFF. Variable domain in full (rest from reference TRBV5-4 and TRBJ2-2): ETGVTQSPTHLIKTRGQQVTLRCSSQSGHNTVSWYQQALGQGPQFIFQYYREEENGRGNFPPRFSGLQFPNYSSELNVNALELDDSALYLCASSLVSNTGELFFGEGSRLTVL.

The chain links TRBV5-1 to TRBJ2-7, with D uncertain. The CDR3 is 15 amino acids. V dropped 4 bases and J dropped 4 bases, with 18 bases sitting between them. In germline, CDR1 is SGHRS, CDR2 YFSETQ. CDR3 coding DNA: TGCGCCAGCAGCCCGACCGGGTCCCCCAGGTACGAGCAGTACTTC. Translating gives CASSPTGSPRYEQYF.

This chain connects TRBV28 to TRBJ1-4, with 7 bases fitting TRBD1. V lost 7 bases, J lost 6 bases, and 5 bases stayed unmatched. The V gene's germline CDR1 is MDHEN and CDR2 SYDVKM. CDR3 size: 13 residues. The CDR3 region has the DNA TGTGCCAGCAAAATAGGGGGCGATGAAAAACTGTTTTTT. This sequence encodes CASKIGGDEKLFF. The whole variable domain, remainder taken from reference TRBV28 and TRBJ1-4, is DVKVTQSSRYLVKRTGEKVFLECVQDMDHENMFWYRQDPGLGLRLIYFSYDVKMKEKGDIPEGYSVSREKKERFSLILESASTNQTSMYLCASKIGGDEKLFFGSGTQLSVL.

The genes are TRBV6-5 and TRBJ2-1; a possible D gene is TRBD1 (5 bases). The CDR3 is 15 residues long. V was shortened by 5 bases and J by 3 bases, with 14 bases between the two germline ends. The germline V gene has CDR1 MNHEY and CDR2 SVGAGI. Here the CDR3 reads CASSRRQTSYNEQFF. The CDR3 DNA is TGTGCCAGCAGTCGCAGACAGACGAGCTACAATGAGCAGTTCTTC.

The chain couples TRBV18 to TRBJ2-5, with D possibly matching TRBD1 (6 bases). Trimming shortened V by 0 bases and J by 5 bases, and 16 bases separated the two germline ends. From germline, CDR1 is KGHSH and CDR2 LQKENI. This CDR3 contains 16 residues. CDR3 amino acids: CASSPPGAGASETQYF. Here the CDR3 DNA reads TGTGCCAGCTCACCACCGGGGGCCGGAGCTTCGGAGACCCAGTACTTC.

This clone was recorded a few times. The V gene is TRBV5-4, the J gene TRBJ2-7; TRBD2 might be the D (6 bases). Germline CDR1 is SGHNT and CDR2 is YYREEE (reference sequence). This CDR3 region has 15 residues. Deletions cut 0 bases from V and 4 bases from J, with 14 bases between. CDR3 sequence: CASSLAGGRAYEQYF. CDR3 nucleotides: TGTGCCAGCAGCTTGGCCGGGGGTAGGGCTTACGAGCAGTACTTC.

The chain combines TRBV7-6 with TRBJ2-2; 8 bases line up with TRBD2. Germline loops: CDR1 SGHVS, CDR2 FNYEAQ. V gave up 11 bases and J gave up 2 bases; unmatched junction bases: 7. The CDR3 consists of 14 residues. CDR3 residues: CASRGGVNTGELFF. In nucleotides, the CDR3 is TGTGCCTCCCGGGGGGGCGTTAACACCGGGGAGCTGTTTTTT.

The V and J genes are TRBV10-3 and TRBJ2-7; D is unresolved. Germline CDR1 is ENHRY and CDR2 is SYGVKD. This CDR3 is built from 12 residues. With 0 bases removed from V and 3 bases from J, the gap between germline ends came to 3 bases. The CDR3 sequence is CAISESSYEQYF. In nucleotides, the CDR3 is TGTGCCATCAGTGAGTCAAGCTACGAGCAGTACTTC.

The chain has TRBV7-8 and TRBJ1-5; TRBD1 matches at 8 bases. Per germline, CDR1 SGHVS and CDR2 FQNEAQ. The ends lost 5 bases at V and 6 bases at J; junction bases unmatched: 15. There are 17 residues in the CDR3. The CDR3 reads CASSRRVVTGGSQPQHF. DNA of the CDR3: TGTGCCAGCAGCCGACGCGTAGTTACAGGGGGGAGTCAGCCCCAGCATTTT.

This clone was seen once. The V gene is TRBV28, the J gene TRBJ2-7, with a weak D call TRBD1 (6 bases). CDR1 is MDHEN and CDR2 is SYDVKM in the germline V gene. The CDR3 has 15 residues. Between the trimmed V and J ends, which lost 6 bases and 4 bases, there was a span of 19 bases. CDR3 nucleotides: TGTGCCAGCAGCCCCATCGACAGGATGGAATACGAGCAGTACTTC. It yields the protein CASSPIDRMEYEQYF.

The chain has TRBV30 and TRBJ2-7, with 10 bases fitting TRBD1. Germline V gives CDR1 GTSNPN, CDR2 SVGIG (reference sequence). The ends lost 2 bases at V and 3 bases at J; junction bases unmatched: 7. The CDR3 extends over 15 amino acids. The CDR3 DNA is TGTGCCTGGAGTCCCCCGGGACAGGGGATCTACGAGCAGTACTTC. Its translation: CAWSPPGQGIYEQYF.

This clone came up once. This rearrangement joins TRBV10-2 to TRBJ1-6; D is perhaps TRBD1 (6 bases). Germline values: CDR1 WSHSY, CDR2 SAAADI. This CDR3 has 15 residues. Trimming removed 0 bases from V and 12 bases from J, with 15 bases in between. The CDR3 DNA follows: TGCGCCAGCAGTGAGTCGTCAGGGGTTAAGGGACCCCTCCACTTT. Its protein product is CASSESSGVKGPLHF.

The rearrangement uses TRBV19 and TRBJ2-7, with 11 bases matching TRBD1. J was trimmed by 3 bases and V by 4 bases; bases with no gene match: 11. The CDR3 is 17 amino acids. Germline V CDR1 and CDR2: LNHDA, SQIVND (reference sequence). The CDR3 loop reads CASSRRDRGLIGYEQYF. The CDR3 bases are TGTGCCAGTAGTAGGCGGGACAGGGGGTTAATTGGCTACGAGCAGTACTTC.

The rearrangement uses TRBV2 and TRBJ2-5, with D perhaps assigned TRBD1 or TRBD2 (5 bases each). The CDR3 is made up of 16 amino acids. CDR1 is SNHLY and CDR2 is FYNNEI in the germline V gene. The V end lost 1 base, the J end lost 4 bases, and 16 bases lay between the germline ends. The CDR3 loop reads CASSEESRGERETQYF. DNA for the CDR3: TGTGCCAGCAGTGAAGAGAGTCGAGGGGAAAGAGAGACCCAGTACTTC. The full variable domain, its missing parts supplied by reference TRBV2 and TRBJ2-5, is EPEVTQTPSHQVTQMGQEVILRCVPISNHLYFYWYRQILGQKVEFLVSFYNNEISEKSEIFDDQFSVERPDGSNFTLKIRSTKLEDSAMYFCASSEESRGERETQYFGPGTRLLVL.

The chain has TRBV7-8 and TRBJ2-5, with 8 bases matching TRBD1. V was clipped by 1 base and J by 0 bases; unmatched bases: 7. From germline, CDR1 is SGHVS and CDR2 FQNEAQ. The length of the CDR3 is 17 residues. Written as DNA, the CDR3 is TGTGCCAGCAGCTTAGTGGCAGGGGGCCTGTACCAAGAGACCCAGTACTTC. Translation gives CASSLVAGGLYQETQYF.

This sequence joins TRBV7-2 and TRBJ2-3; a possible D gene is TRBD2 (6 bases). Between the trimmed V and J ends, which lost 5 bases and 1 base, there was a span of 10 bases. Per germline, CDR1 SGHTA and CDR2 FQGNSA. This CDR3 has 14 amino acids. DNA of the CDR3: TGTGCCAGCAGCCCCGGAGGGCGCACAGATACGCAGTATTTT. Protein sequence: CASSPGGRTDTQYF.

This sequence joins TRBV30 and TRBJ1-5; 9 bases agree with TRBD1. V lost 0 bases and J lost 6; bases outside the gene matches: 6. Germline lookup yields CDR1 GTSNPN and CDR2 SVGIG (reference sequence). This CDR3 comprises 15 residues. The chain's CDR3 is CAWSVGTGMSQPQHF. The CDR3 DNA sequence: TGTGCCTGGAGTGTCGGGACAGGGATGTCTCAGCCCCAGCATTTT.

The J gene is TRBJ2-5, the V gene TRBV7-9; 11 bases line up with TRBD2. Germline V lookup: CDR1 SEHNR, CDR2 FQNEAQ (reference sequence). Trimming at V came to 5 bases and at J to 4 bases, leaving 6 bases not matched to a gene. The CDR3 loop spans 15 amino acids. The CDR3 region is CASSLRGTSGETQYF. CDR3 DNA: TGTGCCAGCAGCCTTAGGGGGACTAGCGGAGAGACCCAGTACTTC.

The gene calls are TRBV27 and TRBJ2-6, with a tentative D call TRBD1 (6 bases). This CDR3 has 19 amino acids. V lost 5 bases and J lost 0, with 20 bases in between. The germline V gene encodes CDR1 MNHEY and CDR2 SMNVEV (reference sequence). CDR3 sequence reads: CASSPSGQGWNSGANVLTF. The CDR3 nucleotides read TGTGCCAGCAGTCCCTCGGGGCAGGGGTGGAACTCTGGGGCCAACGTCCTGACTTTC.

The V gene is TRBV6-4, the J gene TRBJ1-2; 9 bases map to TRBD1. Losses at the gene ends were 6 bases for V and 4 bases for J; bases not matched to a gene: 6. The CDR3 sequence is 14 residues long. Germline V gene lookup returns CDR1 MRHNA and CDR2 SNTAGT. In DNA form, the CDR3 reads TGTGCCAGCAGCCATACAGGGGGCGGCTATGGCTACACCTTC. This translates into CASSHTGGGYGYTF.

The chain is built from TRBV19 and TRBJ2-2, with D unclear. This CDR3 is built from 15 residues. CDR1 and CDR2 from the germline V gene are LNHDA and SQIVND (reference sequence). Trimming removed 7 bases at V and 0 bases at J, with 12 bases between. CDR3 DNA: TGTGCCAGTACCCTTATAACATCGAACACCGGGGAGCTGTTTTTT. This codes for CASTLITSNTGELFF. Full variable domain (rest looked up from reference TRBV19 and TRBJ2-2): DGGITQSPKYLFRKEGQNVTLSCEQNLNHDAMYWYRQDPGQGLRLIYYSQIVNDFQKGDIAEGYSVSREKKESFPLTVTSAQKNPTAFYLCASTLITSNTGELFFGEGSRLTVL.

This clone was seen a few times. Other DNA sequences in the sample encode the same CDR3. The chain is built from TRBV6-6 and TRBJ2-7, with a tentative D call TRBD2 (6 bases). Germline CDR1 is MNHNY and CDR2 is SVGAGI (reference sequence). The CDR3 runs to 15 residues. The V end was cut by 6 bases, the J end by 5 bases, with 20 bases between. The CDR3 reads CASSSAGISIDEQYF. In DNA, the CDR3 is TGTGCCAGCAGCTCAGCGGGCATAAGTATTGACGAGCAGTACTTC.

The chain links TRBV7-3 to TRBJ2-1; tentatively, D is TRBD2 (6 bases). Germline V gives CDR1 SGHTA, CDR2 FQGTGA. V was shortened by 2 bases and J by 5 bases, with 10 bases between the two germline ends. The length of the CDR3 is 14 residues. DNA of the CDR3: TGTGCCAGCAGCTTAGGCGGGGTTAACAATGAGCAGTTCTTC. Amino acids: CASSLGGVNNEQFF.

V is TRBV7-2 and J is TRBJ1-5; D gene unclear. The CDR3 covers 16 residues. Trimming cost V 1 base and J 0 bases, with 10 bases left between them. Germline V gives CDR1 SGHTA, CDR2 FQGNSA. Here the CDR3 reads CASSLGHGRSNQPQHF. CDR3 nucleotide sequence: TGTGCCAGCAGCTTAGGTCATGGCCGTAGCAATCAGCCCCAGCATTTT.

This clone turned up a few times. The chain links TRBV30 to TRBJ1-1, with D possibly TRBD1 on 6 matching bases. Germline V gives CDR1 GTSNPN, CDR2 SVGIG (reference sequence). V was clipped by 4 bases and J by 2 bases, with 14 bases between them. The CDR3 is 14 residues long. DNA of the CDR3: TGTGCCTGGACTCGTGGGACACCCAACACTGAAGCTTTCTTT. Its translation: CAWTRGTPNTEAFF. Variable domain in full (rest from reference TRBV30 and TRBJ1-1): SQTIHQWPATLVQPVGSPLSLECTVEGTSNPNLYWYRQAAGRGLQLLFYSVGIGQISSEVPQNLSASRPQDRQFILSSKKLLLSDSGFYLCAWTRGTPNTEAFFGQGTRLTVV.

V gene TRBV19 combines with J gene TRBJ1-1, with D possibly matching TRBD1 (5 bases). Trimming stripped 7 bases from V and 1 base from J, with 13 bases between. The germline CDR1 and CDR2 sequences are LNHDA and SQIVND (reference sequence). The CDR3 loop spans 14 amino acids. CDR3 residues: CASTQVGQNTEAFF. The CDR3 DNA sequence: TGTGCCAGTACCCAAGTCGGACAGAACACTGAAGCTTTCTTT.